This TCR beta chain was obtained from a study of blood T cell repertoires in COVID-19. The wider study: PBMCs, B-cell-depleted T cells, or T cells provided the cDNA or gDNA that made up the material.

This CDR3 region has 15 residues. The sample holds a few counts of this clone. Clones were read by immunoSEQ multiplex PCR, and TCRdb kept only the in-frame ones, dropping some. The sample includes 110,000 to 150,000 clones, roughly 82% of them seen just once. Sequencing was carried out using peripheral blood. The TCR comes from a man older than 75 with acute or convalescent COVID-19. V usage is TRBV21-1 and J usage is TRBJ2-1; the table's D gene call, TRBD2, was not cross checked with the DNA. TRBV21-1 is designated a pseudogene. CDR3 DNA: TGTGCCAGCAGCGACAAACTAGCGGGGGACAATGAGCAGTTCTTC. It codes for CASSDKLAGDNEQFF.